The rows below give T cell receptor beta chains drawn from one sample of a study of blood T cell repertoires in COVID-19. Repertoires were generated with immunoSEQ multiplex PCR, while TCRdb's copy carries only in-frame clones and drops some. The sample has 99,000 or so clones, roughly 88% seen once; the top ten hold approximately 2%. Sequencing was done on a sample of peripheral blood. These TCRs come from a man between 50 and 59 years old with COVID-19, enrolled during active disease. Each CDR3 is given with its conserved first and last residue. A D gene is named only where the DNA matches it firmly. Clone size is stated in some rows and not others, as once, few, many or a class when expanded.

V,size,D,J,DNA,CDR3
TRBV28,.,TRBD1,TRBJ1-4,TGTGCCAGCAGTACCCTGCGACAGGGTGGTGAAAAACTGTTTTTT,CASSTLRQGGEKLFF
TRBV10-2,.,TRBD1,TRBJ1-2,TGCGCCAGCAGTACGGGACAGGGGAATGGCTACACCTTC,CASSTGQGNGYTF
TRBV7-9,once,TRBD1,TRBJ1-3,TGTGCCAGCAGCTTAGCCGGGACAGGGGGCTCTGGAAACACCATATATTTT,CASSLAGTGGSGNTIYF
TRBV4-3,.,TRBD1,TRBJ1-2,TGCGCCAGCAGCCAAGATCCTCCCCTGGACAGGGCCAAAGGCGGCTACACCTTC,CASSQDPPLDRAKGGYTF
TRBV5-1,few,.,TRBJ1-6,TGCGCCAGCAGCTTACAGGGCTCCTATAATTCACCCCTCCACTTT,CASSLQGSYNSPLHF
TRBV7-2,.,.,TRBJ1-6,TGTGCCAGCAGCTACAGGACGGGCGATAATTCACCCCTCCACTTT,CASSYRTGDNSPLHF
TRBV7-2,.,.,TRBJ1-5,TGTGCCAGCAGCTTAGTTGCAGACACGGATCAGCCCCAGCATTTT,CASSLVADTDQPQHF
TRBV5-4,.,TRBD1,TRBJ1-2,TGTGCCAGCAGACACCAGGACAGGGTCTATGGCTACACCTTC,CASRHQDRVYGYTF
TRBV3-1/TRBV3-2,.,TRBD2,TRBJ2-2,TGTGCCAGCAGCCACTTAGCGGGGGGGAACACCGGGGAGCTGTTTTTT,CASSHLAGGNTGELFF
TRBV6-5,.,TRBD1,TRBJ2-2,TGTGCCAGCAGTTACTCCGGGACAGGGGGGTACGGGGAGCTGTTTTTT,CASSYSGTGGYGELFF
TRBV2,.,TRBD2,TRBJ2-1,TGTGCCAGCACCGGGACTAGCGGGGTCTACAATGAGCAGTTCTTC,CASTGTSGVYNEQFF
TRBV5-4,.,TRBD1,TRBJ1-1,TGTGCCAGCGGCCTACAGGGGTCGCGGAACACTGAAGCTTTCTTT,CASGLQGSRNTEAFF
TRBV19,.,.,TRBJ1-1,TGTGCCAGTATAAGCGATTGGGACACTGAAGCTTTCTTT,CASISDWDTEAFF
TRBV4-1,.,.,TRBJ2-5,TGCGCCAGCAGCCAAGATGGGAATAGCGCGCTTGTGTACTTC,CASSQDGNSALVYF
TRBV28,.,.,TRBJ1-4,TGTGCCAGCAGGACCGGGACATTTAGTGAAAAACTGTTTTTT,CASRTGTFSEKLFF
TRBV27,.,.,TRBJ2-1,TGTGCCAGCAGTCTCCACAATGAGCAGTTCTTC,CASSLHNEQFF
TRBV6-5,.,.,TRBJ1-1,TGTGCCAGCACCTCGGGGGATCCAGGGAACACTGAAGCTTTCTTT,CASTSGDPGNTEAFF
TRBV10-3,.,TRBD1,TRBJ2-5,TGTGCCATCAGTGAGTCACGACAGGGCAGGGAGACCCAGTACTTC,CAISESRQGRETQYF
TRBV5-5,.,TRBD1,TRBJ1-3,TGTGCCAGCAGCCGAACCGGGGACAGGGTCTCTGGAAACACCATATATTTT,CASSRTGDRVSGNTIYF
TRBV29-1,.,.,TRBJ1-1,TGCAGCGTTGAATTGGGGCAAAAAACTGAAGCTTTCTTT,CSVELGQKTEAFF
TRBV4-3,.,.,TRBJ1-4,TGCGCCAGCAGCCATCAGGGGCCTAATGAAAAACTGTTTTTT,CASSHQGPNEKLFF
TRBV4-1,.,TRBD1,TRBJ1-2,TGCGCCAGCAGCCAAGGGACAGGGAACGGCTACACCTTC,CASSQGTGNGYTF
TRBV7-9,once,TRBD2,TRBJ2-2,TGTGCCAGCAGCTTAGCCCGCGGGGGAGACCACACCGGGGAGCTGTTTTTT,CASSLARGGDHTGELFF
TRBV5-6,.,TRBD2,TRBJ2-1,TGTGCCAGCAGCTTGGACGGGGGGGCCTCCTACAATGAGCAGTTCTTC,CASSLDGGASYNEQFF
TRBV21-1,.,.,TRBJ1-2,TGTGCCAGCAGCAAAGGACAGGGGGCGAATAAAGGTTATGGCTACACCTTC,CASSKGQGANKGYGYTF
TRBV5-1,.,TRBD1,TRBJ1-4,TGCGCCAGCAGCGCCGGACAGGGAAGTAATGAAAAACTGTTTTTT,CASSAGQGSNEKLFF
TRBV7-6,once,.,TRBJ1-2,TGTGCCAGCAGCTTACGGACAGACTATGGCTACACCTTC,CASSLRTDYGYTF